This is a list of T cell receptor beta chains from one sample in a study of liver allograft versus peripheral blood T cells. TCRdb analysed the reads with MiXCR anew, one entry per CDR3 protein. The sample has about 10,000 distinct CDR3 sequences, 20% to 25% seen once. These receptor sequences come from a human patient who had a liver transplant. Among the T cells, some may be from the graft donor. Each CDR3 is given with its conserved first and last residue. The D gene is left open where the match is weak. Clone size, where shown, is once, few, many, or a class for clones that have expanded.

.	TRBV6-6	TRBJ1-5	few	TGTGCCAGCAGTTATTCGGGGAGCAATCAGCCCCAGCATTTT	CASSYSGSNQPQHF
.	TRBV6-1	TRBJ1-5	few	TGTGCCAGTGATAGACAGGGCAATCAGCCCCAGCATTTT	CASDRQGNQPQHF
.	TRBV20-1	TRBJ1-6	.	TGCAGTGCTAGAGGGTCCCTGGGGGCCTATAATTCACCCCTCCACTTT	CSARGSLGAYNSPLHF
TRBD1	TRBV5-4	TRBJ1-2	medium-sized	TGTGCCACTGGACAGGGGGCGCCGGATGACTATGGCTACACCTTC	CATGQGAPDDYGYTF
.	TRBV19	TRBJ1-6	medium-sized	TGTGCCAGTAGCATAGGGCCGCCGGGGGCCCATAGGACACCCCTCCACTTT	CASSIGPPGAHRTPLHF
.	TRBV15	TRBJ1-1	.	TGTGCCACCAGCAGAGATCGCAGGAGTTCCGGGTCCGCTGAAGCTTTCTTT	CATSRDRRSSGSAEAFF
.	TRBV12-3/TRBV12-4	TRBJ1-5	.	TGTGCCAGCAGTTTCAGGGTGCGTCATCAGCCCCAGCATTTT	CASSFRVRHQPQHF
.	TRBV7-2	TRBJ2-2	.	TGTGCCAGCAGCTTAGTGGGGGGACACACCGGGGAGCTGTTTTTT	CASSLVGGHTGELFF
.	TRBV6-6	TRBJ1-5	medium-sized	TGTGCCAGCAGTGACCTCTTTAGCAATCAGCCCCAGCATTTT	CASSDLFSNQPQHF
TRBD1	TRBV19	TRBJ1-2	medium-sized	TGTGCCAGTAGTAGGGGACAGGGGAATAACTATGGCTACACCTTC	CASSRGQGNNYGYTF
TRBD1	TRBV10-3	TRBJ2-7	medium-sized	TGTGCCATCAGTGGACAGGGGGCTAGCTCCTACGAGCAGTACTTC	CAISGQGASSYEQYF
TRBD2	TRBV30	TRBJ2-1	.	TGTGCCTGGATAGGTAGCGGGAGATACAATGAGCAGTTCTTC	CAWIGSGRYNEQFF
.	TRBV6-5	TRBJ2-7	few	TGTGCCAGCAGTCGAGGGGTGGGTTACGAGCAGTACTTC	CASSRGVGYEQYF
.	TRBV6-2/TRBV6-3	TRBJ2-7	medium-sized	TGTGCCAGCAGACCCGGGACACTTTACTCCTACGAGCAGTACTTC	CASRPGTLYSYEQYF
.	TRBV28	TRBJ1-2	few	TGTGCCAGCAGTTTACAGGGGTATGGCTACACCTTC	CASSLQGYGYTF
.	TRBV5-3	TRBJ1-5	.	TGTGCCAGAAGCTTAGTCCCGGGTAGTTCGAGCCAGCCCCAGCATTTT	CARSLVPGSSSQPQHF